Following are 29 T cell receptor beta chains from one sample sequenced in a study of siplizumab effects on memory and regulatory T cells. Repertoires were generated with immunoSEQ multiplex PCR, while TCRdb's copy carries only in-frame clones and drops some. The data hold approximately 94,000 clones, with 96% observed a single time. Sequencing was performed on naive CD4+ T cells sorted from blood. The origin of the receptors is a human donor in good health.

The J gene is TRBJ1-4, the V gene TRBV4-3, with D maybe TRBD1 (6 bases). Germline V lookup: CDR1 LGHNA, CDR2 YSLEER. V gave up 5 bases and J gave up 3 bases, with 13 bases separating them. This CDR3 is built from 15 residues. The CDR3 DNA is TGCGCCAGCAGCTTACAGGGCATCCCTAATGAAAAACTGTTTTTT. Amino acids: CASSLQGIPNEKLFF.

Details on this clone: At the DNA level, this CDR3 is encoded by other sequences in the same sample as well. The chain couples TRBV7-2 to TRBJ2-5; no clear D. Trimming shortened V by 1 base and J by 4 bases, and 4 bases separated the two germline ends. Germline CDR1 is SGHTA and CDR2 is FQGNSA. The CDR3 contains 12 residues. The chain's CDR3 is CASSLVRETQYF. DNA of the CDR3: TGTGCCAGCAGCTTAGTCCGAGAGACCCAGTACTTC.

This chain joins TRBV18 and TRBJ2-7; D gene uncertain. This CDR3 region has 11 residues. CDR1 is KGHSH, CDR2 LQKENI, per germline. V dropped 6 bases and J dropped 4 bases, with 7 bases sitting between them. This CDR3 is CASSLQYEQYF. The DNA for the CDR3 is TGTGCCAGCTCGCTTCAGTACGAGCAGTACTTC.

This rearrangement joins TRBV5-1 to TRBJ1-1; 11 bases fit TRBD1. J gave up 4 bases and V 3 bases, and 2 bases lay outside the gene matches. The CDR3 sequence is 14 residues long. CDR1 SGHRS and CDR2 YFSETQ come from the germline V gene. CDR3: CASSSGTGGTEAFF. In nucleotides, the CDR3 is TGCGCCAGCAGCTCCGGGACAGGGGGCACTGAAGCTTTCTTT. Full variable domain (remainder filled in from reference TRBV5-1 and TRBJ1-1): KAGVTQTPRYLIKTRGQQVTLSCSPISGHRSVSWYQQTPGQGLQFLFEYFSETQRNKGNFPGRFSGRQFSNSRSEMNVSTLELGDSALYLCASSSGTGGTEAFFGQGTRLTVV.

The rearrangement uses TRBV7-2 and TRBJ2-5, with 9 bases lining up with TRBD2. This CDR3 spans 15 amino acids. Unmatched junction bases numbered 9, after V lost 5 bases and J lost 5 bases. The V gene's germline CDR1 is SGHTA and CDR2 FQGNSA. This chain's CDR3 is CASSHSGGALETQYF. DNA of the CDR3: TGTGCCAGCAGCCATAGCGGGGGAGCCCTGGAGACCCAGTACTTC.

The V and J genes are TRBV10-3 and TRBJ2-2, with D perhaps TRBD2 (6 bases). The V gene's germline CDR1 is ENHRY and CDR2 SYGVKD. CDR3 length: 14 residues. The germline V and J ends were trimmed by 6 bases and 5 bases, with 13 bases remaining between them. CDR3 loop: CAIRDHRGTGELFF. The CDR3 DNA follows: TGTGCCATCAGAGACCACCGGGGGACCGGGGAGCTGTTTTTT.

The chain recombines TRBV25-1 with TRBJ2-7, with a weak D call TRBD1 (6 bases). The CDR3 has 14 amino acids. The germline V and J ends were trimmed by 4 bases and 5 bases, with 15 bases remaining between them. Germline V gene data show CDR1 as MGHDK and CDR2 as SYGVNS. Written as DNA, the CDR3 is TGTGCCAGCAGTGTTTCAGGGGCTTGGAACGAGCAGTACTTC. It is translated as CASSVSGAWNEQYF.

The V gene is TRBV5-1, the J gene TRBJ1-5; D not resolved. This CDR3 has 15 residues. Trimming cost V 0 bases and J 1 base, with 8 bases left between them. Germline CDR1 reads SGHRS; CDR2 reads YFSETQ. The CDR3 loop is CASSLDDGSNQPQHF. CDR3 DNA: TGCGCCAGCAGCTTGGATGACGGAAGCAATCAGCCCCAGCATTTT.

The chain couples TRBV18 to TRBJ1-2; perhaps TRBD1 as D (5 bases). The CDR3 loop spans 15 amino acids. Germline V CDR1 and CDR2: KGHSH, LQKENI. V lost 4 bases to trimming and J lost 7 bases, with 19 bases between them. The DNA for the CDR3 is TGTGCCAGCTCACGCGGGGTCAGGGCTTCAGGTGGCTACACCTTC. Encoded protein: CASSRGVRASGGYTF.

The rearrangement joins TRBV7-3 to TRBJ2-5; 7 bases are shared with TRBD1. The CDR3 has 14 amino acids. Looked up from germline, CDR1 is SGHTA and CDR2 is FQGTGA. Losses at the gene ends were 6 bases for V and 0 bases for J; bases not matched to a gene: 4. The CDR3 here is CASSLDRYQETQYF. CDR3 nucleotide sequence: TGTGCCAGCAGTCTGGACAGGTACCAAGAGACCCAGTACTTC.

This chain links TRBV7-9 with TRBJ2-7, with 7 bases aligning to TRBD1. Germline V lookup: CDR1 SEHNR, CDR2 FQNEAQ (reference sequence). V shed 6 bases, J shed 2 bases, and the junction held 22 bases outside the gene matches. The CDR3 length is 19 residues. Here the CDR3 DNA reads TGTGCCAGCAGTTCTCCCCCGGGACAGCCAACTCGAGAAGCCTACGAGCAGTACTTC. As protein: CASSSPPGQPTREAYEQYF.

This clone occurred once. The chain employs TRBV9 and TRBJ1-2, with a weak D call TRBD1 (5 bases). The CDR3 is 15 residues long. Per the germline V gene, CDR1 is SGDLS and CDR2 is YYNGEE. The V end was cut by 4 bases, the J end by 3 bases, with 16 bases between. CDR3 DNA sequence: TGTGCCAGCAGCACCCGGACGGCGGGGGACTATGGCTACACCTTC. Encoded protein: CASSTRTAGDYGYTF.

The chain has TRBV7-8 and TRBJ1-2; D call uncertain. Germline V gene sequence: CDR1 SGHVS, CDR2 FQNEAQ. The CDR3 runs to 13 residues. V shed 5 bases and J shed 9 bases, with 16 bases lying between them. CDR3 bases: TGTGCCAGCAGCGCCGACCCCGTTGGTCGCTACACCTTC. Its protein product is CASSADPVGRYTF.

The gene calls are TRBV20-1 and TRBJ2-7; TRBD2 matches at 7 bases. J was trimmed by 6 bases and V by 6 bases; bases with no gene match: 5. The germline gives CDR1 DFQATT, CDR2 SNEGSKA (reference sequence). The CDR3 loop spans 11 amino acids. The chain's CDR3 is CSATGLPEQYF. The CDR3 coding sequence is TGCAGTGCCACGGGACTACCCGAGCAGTACTTC.

The chain uses TRBV10-3 and TRBJ1-2; maybe TRBD1 (6 bases). V lost 3 bases and J 7 bases, leaving 18 bases between the germline ends. From germline, CDR1 is ENHRY and CDR2 SYGVKD. This CDR3 has 15 amino acids. The chain's CDR3 is CAISEPGQGRVGYTF. For the CDR3, the DNA is TGTGCCATCAGTGAACCGGGACAAGGGAGGGTTGGCTACACCTTC.

This clone has just one count. The chain employs TRBV15 and TRBJ2-6; D uncertain. CDR1 and CDR2 (germline): LNHNV, YYDKDF (reference sequence). V gave up 3 bases and J gave up 0 bases, with 9 bases separating them. This CDR3 comprises 16 residues. The CDR3 coding sequence is TGTGCCACCAGCAGGGGGATCACCTCTGGGGCCAACGTCCTGACTTTC. Encoded protein: CATSRGITSGANVLTF.

The CDR3 loop reads CASRSGGYQETQYF. The CDR3 coding sequence is TGTGCCAGTAGATCGGGGGGGTACCAAGAGACCCAGTACTTC. The V call is TRBV19, the J call TRBJ2-5, with 8 positions matching TRBD2. The CDR3 runs to 14 residues. J gave up 0 bases and V 6 bases, and 3 bases lay outside the gene matches. Germline CDR1 LNHDA, CDR2 SQIVND (reference sequence).

The V and J genes are TRBV12-1 and TRBJ1-3. TRBV12-1 is a pseudogene locus. The CDR3 extends over 16 amino acids. The DNA of the CDR3 is TGTGCCAGCAGCTTTGCTGTCGTAAACTCTGGAAACACCATATATTTT. This gives the protein CASSFAVVNSGNTIYF.

The chain recombines TRBV29-1 with TRBJ2-5; 10 bases are shared with TRBD2. The CDR3 consists of 14 residues. Germline V gene lookup returns CDR1 SQVTM and CDR2 ANQGSEA. V shed 4 bases and J 5 bases; nucleotides not matched to a gene: 7. CDR3 loop: CSVASGGAGETQYF. The CDR3 DNA sequence: TGCAGCGTTGCCAGCGGGGGGGCCGGGGAGACCCAGTACTTC.

The V gene is TRBV28, the J gene TRBJ1-1; 11 bases match TRBD1. This CDR3 comprises 17 residues. CDR1 and CDR2 from the germline V gene are MDHEN and SYDVKM. V was pared by 8 bases and J by 3 bases, with 14 bases of the junction left unmatched. The CDR3 nucleotides are TGTGCCAGCCCAGTTTCTGGGACAGGGGGTGGGGACACTGAAGCTTTCTTT. This translates into CASPVSGTGGGDTEAFF.

The CDR3 region has the DNA TGTGCCTGGAGGCTAGCGGGGGGGCCGGACACCGGGGAGCTGTTTTTT. This encodes CAWRLAGGPDTGELFF. This chain joins TRBV30 and TRBJ2-2; 12 nucleotides line up with TRBD2. Germline trimming cut 3 bases from V and 3 bases from J; bases unmatched to any gene: 5. Germline lookup yields CDR1 GTSNPN and CDR2 SVGIG (reference sequence). This CDR3 contains 16 residues.

This chain connects TRBV5-1 to TRBJ2-1; 8 bases are a match to TRBD1. Trimming removed 7 bases from V and 2 bases from J; junction bases left unmatched: 8. Germline V gives CDR1 SGHRS, CDR2 YFSETQ. The CDR3 extends over 15 amino acids. CDR3 DNA: TGCGCCAGCGGAGATGGACAGGGCGCCTACAATGAGCAGTTCTTC. Its translation: CASGDGQGAYNEQFF.

The chain's CDR3 is CASSQLTGRGNSPLHF. The CDR3 DNA reads TGTGCCAGCAGCCAATTGACAGGGAGAGGGAATTCACCCCTCCACTTT. The genes are TRBV14 and TRBJ1-6; 7 bases are shared with TRBD1. V gave up 2 bases and J gave up 7 bases; unmatched junction bases: 8. The CDR3 is 16 residues long. Per the germline V gene, CDR1 is SGHDN and CDR2 is FVKESK.

The V gene is TRBV7-9, the J gene TRBJ1-3, with D perhaps TRBD1 (6 bases). In germline, CDR1 is SEHNR, CDR2 FQNEAQ (reference sequence). The CDR3 spans 13 residues. V was shortened by 3 bases and J by 4 bases, with 7 bases between the two germline ends. The CDR3 reads CASSLGQGNTIYF. CDR3 nucleotide sequence: TGTGCCAGCAGCTTGGGACAAGGAAACACCATATATTTT.

The chain uses TRBV2 and TRBJ2-2; 8 bases are shared with TRBD2. The CDR3 contains 14 residues. Germline loops: CDR1 SNHLY, CDR2 FYNNEI. The V gene end was trimmed by 7 bases and the J gene end by 8 bases; junction bases not matched to a gene: 9. For the CDR3, the DNA is TGTGCCAGCAAGCCCGGGACTAGTGTTGGGGAGCTGTTTTTT. Translation gives CASKPGTSVGELFF.

This chain uses TRBV11-2 with TRBJ1-2, with 8 bases aligning to TRBD1. Germline-derived CDR1 and CDR2 are SGHAT and FQNNGV. The CDR3 has 17 amino acids. V lost 6 bases and J lost 8; bases outside the gene matches: 20. This CDR3 is CASSSRPGTGSGGGYTF. The CDR3 region has the DNA TGTGCCAGCAGTTCACGTCCGGGGACAGGCTCAGGTGGGGGCTACACCTTC. Using reference TRBV11-2 and TRBJ1-2 for the parts outside the CDR3, the full variable domain is EAGVAQSPRYKIIEKRQSVAFWCNPISGHATLYWYQQILGQGPKLLIQFQNNGVVDDSQLPKDRFSAERLKGVDSTLKIQPAKLEDSAVYLCASSSRPGTGSGGGYTFGSGTRLTVV.

The chain couples TRBV5-1 to TRBJ1-5; no reliable D call. CDR1 is SGHRS, CDR2 YFSETQ, per germline. The CDR3 is 14 residues long. Trimming pared 0 bases from V and 6 bases from J, leaving 10 bases between. The CDR3 region has the DNA TGCGCCAGCAGCTTGGGGGCACCGGGTCAGCCCCAGCATTTT. This codes for CASSLGAPGQPQHF.

This clone has only one observation. This same CDR3 is encoded by further DNA sequences in the sample. The rearrangement uses TRBV28 and TRBJ1-2; unclear D gene. The CDR3 spans 11 residues. From germline, CDR1 is MDHEN and CDR2 SYDVKM. V lost 6 bases, J lost 4 bases, and 6 bases lay in between. The CDR3 spells CASSSVYGYTF. In nucleotides, the CDR3 is TGTGCCAGCAGCTCCGTCTATGGCTACACCTTC.

In its sample, this clone was seen a few times. CDR3 sequence (DNA): TGTGCCAGCAGTGAAAGGGCCGGTCTGGCGACTAATGAAAAACTGTTTTTT. It is translated as CASSERAGLATNEKLFF. The chain recombines TRBV6-1 with TRBJ1-4; no firm D call. Trimming cost V 2 bases and J 2 bases, with 15 bases left between them. Germline loops: CDR1 MNHNS, CDR2 SASEGT. The CDR3 totals 17 residues.